Shown below are 20 T cell receptor beta chains from a single sample sequenced in a study of blood T cell repertoires in COVID-19. Some clones are missing from TCRdb's copy, which holds only in-frame ones; the method was immunoSEQ multiplex PCR. Counted here are roughly 200,000 clones, about 82% occurring once; the ten biggest clones make up under 9.5%. The sequenced sample was PBMCs or T cells enriched from blood (not recorded which). The receptors shown here come from a woman aged 25-40 years who had recovered from COVID-19.

The rearrangement uses TRBV5-8 and TRBJ1-5; the match to TRBD1 covers 9 bases. CDR3 size: 14 residues. With 3 bases clipped from V and 6 bases from J, the junction kept 4 bases outside the gene matches. Germline CDR1 SGHTS, CDR2 YDEGEE. CDR3 loop: CASSWTGVVQPQHF. In DNA form, the CDR3 reads TGTGCCAGCAGCTGGACAGGGGTTGTTCAGCCCCAGCATTTT.

The rearrangement joins TRBV7-3 to TRBJ2-1, with a tentative D call TRBD2 (6 bases). Germline CDR1 reads SGHTA; CDR2 reads FQGTGA. V gave up 5 bases and J gave up 6 bases, with 14 bases separating them. The CDR3 runs 14 residues. This CDR3 reads CASSPGLRFNEQFF. The CDR3 DNA reads TGTGCCAGCAGCCCGGGACTGCGTTTCAATGAGCAGTTCTTC.

This chain links TRBV5-6 with TRBJ2-7, with 9 positions matching TRBD2. This CDR3 contains 15 residues. The junction had 6 bases not matched to a gene; V was cut back by 3 bases and J by 2 bases. CDR1 is SGHDT, CDR2 YYEEEE, per germline. This CDR3 reads CASSSSSGKTYEQYF. In nucleotides, the CDR3 is TGTGCCAGCAGCTCGTCTAGCGGGAAAACCTACGAGCAGTACTTC.

This clone was observed a few times. Other nucleotide sequences in the sample specify the same CDR3. The V gene is TRBV18, the J gene TRBJ1-5; 8 bases are a match to TRBD1. The CDR3 is 14 residues long. Germline-derived CDR1 and CDR2 are KGHSH and LQKENI. Trimming cost V 6 bases and J 5 bases; bases outside gene matches: 6. In DNA, the CDR3 is TGTGCCAGCTCCCTAACAGGGGGGGATCAGCCCCAGCATTTT. It specifies CASSLTGGDQPQHF.

This clone has a handful of counts. The chain joins TRBV7-2 to TRBJ1-5; D gene uncertain. The CDR3 extends over 14 amino acids. CDR1 and CDR2 from the germline V gene are SGHTA and FQGNSA. V gave up 2 bases and J gave up 6 bases, with 11 bases separating them. This CDR3 reads CASSLTVPGQPQHF. CDR3 nucleotide sequence: TGTGCCAGCAGCTTAACGGTTCCGGGTCAGCCCCAGCATTTT.

J is TRBJ2-7 and V is TRBV4-2; 9 positions match TRBD2. With V trimmed by 0 bases and J by 7 bases, 10 bases remained unmatched. Germline CDR1 LGHNA, CDR2 YNFKEQ. This CDR3 region has 16 residues. The CDR3 DNA follows: TGTGCCAGCAGCCAAGAATCTCTAGCGGGAAGGGGAGAGCAGTACTTC. Amino acid sequence: CASSQESLAGRGEQYF.

This rearrangement joins TRBV23-1 to TRBJ2-2; 10 bases are shared with TRBD1. TRBV23-1 belongs to the ORF category, with a function that is uncertain. The V gene end was trimmed by 5 bases and the J gene end by 6 bases; junction bases not matched to a gene: 18. The CDR3 is 19 amino acids. CDR3 in DNA: TGCGCCAGCAGTGGGGGGACAGGGGTGAGCGGGAGCGGCGCCGGGGAGCTGTTTTTT. This sequence encodes CASSGGTGVSGSGAGELFF.

The rearrangement joins TRBV11-2 to TRBJ2-1; TRBD2 might be the D (6 bases). Trimming cost V 5 bases and J 0 bases, with 17 bases left between them. Germline CDR1 and CDR2: SGHAT and FQNNGV. This CDR3 comprises 17 residues. The DNA of the CDR3 is TGTGCCAGCAGCCGCCTCGGGGGACCCCGCTCCTACAATGAGCAGTTCTTC. Its protein product is CASSRLGGPRSYNEQFF.

The gene calls are TRBV7-6 and TRBJ2-2; perhaps TRBD1 as D (5 bases). This CDR3 spans 16 amino acids. CDR1 is SGHVS and CDR2 is FNYEAQ in the germline V gene. Between the trimmed V and J ends, which lost 1 base and 8 bases, there was a span of 17 bases. The CDR3, as DNA: TGTGCCAGCAGCTTAGTATCTCCAGGGATCGGAGGGGAGCTGTTTTTT. It encodes CASSLVSPGIGGELFF.

This chain connects TRBV29-1 to TRBJ2-3, with 13 bases lining up with TRBD2. There are 15 residues in the CDR3. Germline CDR1 and CDR2: SQVTM and ANQGSEA. J was trimmed by 2 bases and V by 7 bases; bases with no gene match: 6. The CDR3 sequence is CSADGTSGNTDTQYF. The CDR3 DNA reads TGCAGCGCTGACGGGACTAGCGGGAACACAGATACGCAGTATTTT.

The chain has TRBV7-9 and TRBJ1-3, with D hard to call. This CDR3 is 16 amino acids long. Germline V CDR1 and CDR2: SEHNR, FQNEAQ (reference sequence). V was clipped by 1 base and J by 4 bases, with 14 bases between them. CDR3 region: CASSLGGSPWGNTIYF. The CDR3 region has the DNA TGTGCCAGCAGCTTAGGAGGGTCCCCCTGGGGAAACACCATATATTTT.

This clone was counted between two and nine times. This chain's CDR3 is CASSSNFANTGELFF. As DNA, the CDR3 is TGTGCCAGCAGTTCGAACTTCGCGAACACCGGGGAGCTGTTTTTT. The V gene is TRBV27, the J gene TRBJ2-2; unclear D gene. This CDR3 region has 15 residues. Deletions cut 4 bases from V and 0 bases from J, with 9 bases between. Germline lookup yields CDR1 MNHEY and CDR2 SMNVEV (reference sequence).

The chain joins TRBV2 to TRBJ2-2, with TRBD1 matching 7 bases. The CDR3 is made up of 16 amino acids. V shed 1 base and J 8 bases; nucleotides not matched to a gene: 10. Germline V gene lookup returns CDR1 SNHLY and CDR2 FYNNEI. This chain's CDR3 is CASSEDFRDRGGELFF. The DNA for the CDR3 is TGTGCCAGCAGTGAAGACTTTCGGGACAGAGGGGGGGAGCTGTTTTTT. Together with reference TRBV2 and TRBJ2-2, the CDR3 gives the full variable domain: EPEVTQTPSHQVTQMGQEVILRCVPISNHLYFYWYRQILGQKVEFLVSFYNNEISEKSEIFDDQFSVERPDGSNFTLKIRSTKLEDSAMYFCASSEDFRDRGGELFFGEGSRLTVL.

DNA for the CDR3: TGTGCCACCAGTGATGCGGGACAGGGGAGCGGCATTCAGTACTTC. Translating gives CATSDAGQGSGIQYF. This sequence joins TRBV24-1 and TRBJ2-4, with 10 bases that match TRBD1. This CDR3 comprises 15 residues. V was clipped by 3 bases and J by 9 bases; unmatched bases: 7. CDR1 is KGHDR and CDR2 is SFDVKD in the germline V gene.

The rearrangement uses TRBV27 and TRBJ1-2; perhaps TRBD1 as D (6 bases). V lost 6 bases to trimming and J lost 4 bases, with 18 bases between them. CDR3 length: 15 amino acids. Looked up from germline, CDR1 is MNHEY and CDR2 is SMNVEV (reference sequence). The CDR3 sequence: CASRIKWGHIYGYTF. The CDR3 DNA reads TGTGCCAGCAGAATAAAGTGGGGACACATCTATGGCTACACCTTC.

In regard to this clone: The junction shows a germline mismatch at one end, possibly a read error. The V call is TRBV6-5, the J call TRBJ2-5; D is perhaps TRBD2 (7 bases). The CDR3 totals 14 residues. The germline V gene encodes CDR1 MNHEY and CDR2 SVGAGI. CDR3 loop: CASSYSRGQEIQYF. CDR3 nucleotides: TGTGCCAGCAGTTACTCGCGGGGGCAAGAGATCCAGTACTTC.

This clone has a single count. The rearrangement links TRBV23-1 to TRBJ1-5, with 8 bases matching TRBD1. TRBV23-1 is flagged as an ORF with uncertain function. The length of the CDR3 is 19 residues. The V segment lost 1 base and the J segment 8 bases; nucleotides outside the gene matches: 19. The CDR3 loop reads CASSQLIHLDRGEDKPQHF. CDR3 nucleotides: TGCGCCAGCAGTCAATTGATACATTTAGACAGGGGTGAGGATAAGCCCCAGCATTTT.

A single count supports this clone. CDR3 region: CASSLGTGGAVAGVDEQFF. The CDR3 DNA reads as TGTGCCAGCAGCTTAGGGACAGGGGGCGCGGTAGCGGGTGTCGATGAGCAGTTCTTC. The chain is built from TRBV11-2 and TRBJ2-1, with 11 bases lining up with TRBD1. Germline-derived CDR1 and CDR2 are SGHAT and FQNNGV. The J segment lost 8 bases and the V segment lost 1 base, leaving 16 bases of the junction unmatched. This CDR3 has 19 residues.

In its sample, this clone was seen once. The chain links TRBV28 to TRBJ1-2, with TRBD1 matching 9 bases. The CDR3 is 16 residues long. In germline, CDR1 is MDHEN, CDR2 SYDVKM. V was clipped by 10 bases and J by 2 bases; unmatched bases: 14. For the CDR3, the DNA is TGTGCCACCGAGTCGGGACAGGGCCTCCCCAACTATGGCTACACCTTC. Amino acids: CATESGQGLPNYGYTF.

The chain combines TRBV27 with TRBJ2-1; D is perhaps TRBD2 (5 bases). V was cut by 5 bases and J by 0 bases, with 20 bases left in between. CDR1 is MNHEY and CDR2 is SMNVEV in the germline V gene (reference sequence). This CDR3 has 18 amino acids. Here the CDR3 reads CASSLSAAEESSYNEQFF. The CDR3 DNA is TGTGCCAGCAGTCTCTCGGCAGCGGAGGAAAGCTCCTACAATGAGCAGTTCTTC.